The 27 T cell receptor beta chains below were found in one sample sequenced in a study of T cell repertoires in aging, cancer and after chemotherapy. The template was genomic DNA from peripheral blood, not RNA. Multiplex touch-down PCR with TRB-A/B primers amplified rearranged V-D-J TRB sequences. TCRdb used MiXCR to reprocess the multiplex PCR reads, holding one entry per CDR3 protein. Seen here are around 13,000 distinct CDR3 sequences, approximately 24% observed once, and the top ten hold 2.6%. Specimen: blood. The receptors were sampled from a human donor in good health.

This clonotype is categorized as medium-sized. The chain recombines TRBV6-5 with TRBJ2-1, with D possibly being TRBD2 (6 bases). Looked up from germline, CDR1 is MNHEY and CDR2 is SVGAGI. The CDR3 totals 15 residues. Deletions cut 4 bases from V and 3 bases from J, with 13 bases between. The CDR3 here is CASSSGLLLYNEQFF. CDR3 DNA sequence: TGTGCCAGCAGTTCGGGACTTCTCCTCTACAATGAGCAGTTCTTC.

The table lists this clonotype with a few counts. J is TRBJ2-3 and V is TRBV6-5; TRBD2 aligns across 14 bases. This CDR3 region has 18 residues. Germline lookup yields CDR1 MNHEY and CDR2 SVGAGI. With V trimmed by 3 bases and J by 6 bases, 11 bases remained unmatched. CDR3 sequence reads: CASSYSGLAGGWQDTQYF. CDR3 in DNA: TGTGCCAGCAGTTATTCCGGACTAGCGGGGGGCTGGCAGGATACGCAGTATTTT.

V is TRBV5-1 and J is TRBJ2-2; 9 bases map to TRBD1. Trimming cost V 3 bases and J 5 bases; bases outside gene matches: 8. CDR3 length: 16 amino acids. CDR1 is SGHRS, CDR2 YFSETQ, per germline. The CDR3 region is CASSYAGTGYTGELFF. As DNA, the CDR3 is TGCGCCAGCAGCTACGCCGGGACAGGGTATACCGGGGAGCTGTTTTTT. Full variable domain (remainder filled in from reference TRBV5-1 and TRBJ2-2): KAGVTQTPRYLIKTRGQQVTLSCSPISGHRSVSWYQQTPGQGLQFLFEYFSETQRNKGNFPGRFSGRQFSNSRSEMNVSTLELGDSALYLCASSYAGTGYTGELFFGEGSRLTVL.

This clonotype showed up just a few times. V is TRBV24-1 and J is TRBJ2-7, with 7 bases that match TRBD1. The CDR3 is 14 residues long. The V gene's germline CDR1 is KGHDR and CDR2 SFDVKD. V trimming: 6 bases; J trimming: 5 bases; junction bases outside the gene matches: 9. CDR3 DNA: TGTGCCACCAGTAAGGGGGCGCCTCCCCACGAGCAGTACTTC. Encoded protein: CATSKGAPPHEQYF.

The CDR3 DNA sequence: TGCGCCAGCAGCCCAAGGACAGGGGAAGTAAATTCACCCCTCCACTTT. It codes for CASSPRTGEVNSPLHF. The rearrangement uses TRBV5-1 and TRBJ1-6, with TRBD1 identical over 9 bases. There are 16 residues in the CDR3. V shed 4 bases, J shed 7 bases, and the junction held 9 bases outside the gene matches. The germline V gene has CDR1 SGHRS and CDR2 YFSETQ.

This clonotype turned up a few times. The chain combines TRBV30 with TRBJ1-5; 8 positions agree with TRBD1. The CDR3 is 13 amino acids. Trimming removed 7 bases from V and 7 bases from J; junction bases left unmatched: 9. CDR1 is GTSNPN, CDR2 SVGIG, per germline (reference sequence). CDR3 in amino acids: CAFSGQAGQPQHF. The CDR3 nucleotides are TGTGCCTTTTCGGGACAGGCGGGCCAGCCCCAGCATTTT.

In this sample, this clonotype is medium-sized (0.01 to 0.1%). The chain is built from TRBV27 and TRBJ2-7, with 7 bases aligning to TRBD2. The CDR3 is 13 amino acids. Germline V gene data show CDR1 as MNHEY and CDR2 as SMNVEV (reference sequence). V lost 2 bases and J lost 5; bases outside the gene matches: 3. The CDR3 region is CASSLGREDEQYF. The CDR3 DNA is TGTGCCAGCAGTTTAGGGAGGGAAGACGAGCAGTACTTC.

This clonotype was counted only a few times. The junction differs from germline at one of its ends, possibly a read error. This sequence joins TRBV6-5 and TRBJ1-1, with D possibly matching TRBD1 (5 bases). Germline V gives CDR1 MNHEY, CDR2 SVGAGI. There are 16 residues in the CDR3. CDR3 sequence: CASSLDSLTMNTEAFF. The CDR3 region has the DNA TGCGCCAGCAGCCTTGACAGCCTCACTATGAACACTGAAGCTTTCTTT.

This clonotype appeared a few times. The rearrangement joins TRBV6-5 to TRBJ1-6; 9 bases match TRBD1. The trim removed 6 bases at V and 0 bases at J, leaving 12 bases unmatched. CDR1 and CDR2 from the germline V gene are MNHEY and SVGAGI. This CDR3 is 19 amino acids long. The CDR3 loop reads CASRMNRGLHSSYNSPLHF. CDR3 DNA: TGTGCCAGCAGGATGAACAGGGGGCTCCACTCCTCCTATAATTCACCCCTCCACTTT.

This clonotype was picked up a small number of times. V is TRBV9 and J is TRBJ2-3; D is uncertain. The CDR3 is 14 amino acids. V lost 0 bases, J lost 0 bases, and 5 bases lay in between. Germline V CDR1 and CDR2: SGDLS, YYNGEE. Here the CDR3 reads CASSVGLSTDTQYF. The CDR3 coding sequence is TGTGCCAGCAGCGTAGGGCTAAGCACAGATACGCAGTATTTT.

This clonotype appeared once. The junction departs from the called germline gene at one end, perhaps through a read error. This chain links TRBV20-1 with TRBJ1-6; 7 bases line up with TRBD1. The CDR3 runs 14 residues. Germline CDR1 is DFQATT and CDR2 is SNEGSKA (reference sequence). The CDR3 sequence is CSARDRGWFSPVHF. Written as DNA, the CDR3 is TGCAGTGCTAGAGACAGGGGGTGGTTTTCACCCGTCCACTTT.

This clonotype was counted once. The CDR3 region has the DNA TGTGCCAGCAGCCAGTGGGACAGGGGACGGGAGACCCAGTACTTC. Its protein is CASSQWDRGRETQYF. The rearrangement joins TRBV7-2 to TRBJ2-5; 10 bases agree with TRBD1. The germline V gene has CDR1 SGHTA and CDR2 FQGNSA. The CDR3 spans 15 residues. V trimming: 5 bases; J trimming: 5 bases; junction bases outside the gene matches: 8.

In regard to this clonotype: A much larger clone lies a single base off, so this may be a read error. The rearrangement joins TRBV6-5 to TRBJ2-7; TRBD1 matches at 7 bases. This CDR3 comprises 13 residues. CDR1 and CDR2 from the germline V gene are MNHEY and SVGAGI. V shed 10 bases, J shed 2 bases, and the junction held 8 bases outside the gene matches. As DNA, the CDR3 is TGTGCCACTGCCCGGGACAGAGCCTACGAGCAGTACTTC. It is translated as CATARDRAYEQYF.

Only a few counts were recorded for this clonotype. Here the CDR3 reads CAAEAGGTDTQYF. The CDR3 DNA sequence: TGCGCCGCGGAGGCGGGGGGCACAGATACGCAGTATTTT. The gene calls are TRBV10-1 and TRBJ2-3, with 7 bases identical to TRBD2. The junction had 6 bases not matched to a gene; V was cut back by 11 bases and J by 1 base. The CDR3 consists of 13 residues. Per germline, CDR1 WNHNN and CDR2 SYGVQD (reference sequence).

The rearrangement links TRBV5-1 to TRBJ2-3; D might be TRBD1 or TRBD2, each matching 5 bases. CDR3 length: 15 amino acids. The germline gives CDR1 SGHRS, CDR2 YFSETQ. With 4 bases removed from V and 0 bases from J, the gap between germline ends came to 12 bases. The CDR3 reads CASSPGDPSTDTQYF. Written as DNA, the CDR3 is TGCGCCAGCAGCCCCGGGGACCCTAGCACAGATACGCAGTATTTT. The full variable domain, completed using reference TRBV5-1 and TRBJ2-3, is KAGVTQTPRYLIKTRGQQVTLSCSPISGHRSVSWYQQTPGQGLQFLFEYFSETQRNKGNFPGRFSGRQFSNSRSEMNVSTLELGDSALYLCASSPGDPSTDTQYFGPGTRLTVL.

V is TRBV11-2 and J is TRBJ1-1; D possibly corresponds to TRBD1 (5 bases). This CDR3 is built from 16 residues. From germline, CDR1 is SGHAT and CDR2 FQNNGV. V was clipped by 5 bases and J by 5 bases, with 21 bases between them. The CDR3 loop is CASSPTLDRGRTEAFF. In DNA, the CDR3 is TGTGCCAGCAGCCCTACGCTCGACCGGGGGAGAACTGAAGCTTTCTTT.

V gene TRBV29-1 combines with J gene TRBJ2-3; the match to TRBD1 covers 11 bases. Losses at the gene ends were 7 bases for V and 8 bases for J; bases not matched to a gene: 11. The CDR3 loop spans 14 amino acids. The germline V gene encodes CDR1 SQVTM and CDR2 ANQGSEA. The CDR3 DNA reads TGCAGCGGGGACAGGGGGGGATTTACCGGTACGCAGTATTTT. Its protein product is CSGDRGGFTGTQYF.

The sample holds a few counts of this clonotype. The chain combines TRBV5-6 with TRBJ2-2, with D maybe TRBD1 (6 bases). Trimming left V 5 bases short and J 0 bases short, with 8 bases between. The CDR3 loop spans 14 amino acids. Germline V CDR1 and CDR2: SGHDT, YYEEEE. CDR3 DNA sequence: TGTGCCAGCAGGGACAGAACGAACACCGGGGAGCTGTTTTTT. Translation gives CASRDRTNTGELFF.

This rearrangement joins TRBV6-5 to TRBJ1-2, with D tentatively TRBD1 (5 bases). V lost 2 bases, J lost 6 bases, and 13 bases lay in between. The length of the CDR3 is 14 residues. The germline gives CDR1 MNHEY, CDR2 SVGAGI. The CDR3 coding sequence is TGTGCCAGCAGTTACACGGGCCCCAGGGATGGCTACACCTTC. Protein product: CASSYTGPRDGYTF.

This clonotype appeared a few times. The chain uses TRBV4-3 and TRBJ1-1, with 8 bases aligning to TRBD1. This CDR3 is 17 amino acids long. The germline V gene has CDR1 LGHNA and CDR2 YSLEER. J gave up 3 bases and V 1 base, and 10 bases lay outside the gene matches. CDR3 loop: CASSQAFPGGADTEAFF. CDR3 sequence (DNA): TGCGCCAGCAGCCAAGCGTTCCCAGGGGGCGCGGACACTGAAGCTTTCTTT.

The rearrangement uses TRBV6-4 and TRBJ2-3; 12 bases map to TRBD2. The germline V gene has CDR1 MRHNA and CDR2 SNTAGT. The CDR3 covers 15 residues. V lost 2 bases, J lost 4 bases, and 1 base stayed unmatched. This CDR3 is CASSDTSGGPDTQYF. The CDR3 nucleotides read TGTGCCAGCAGTGACACTAGCGGGGGGCCAGATACGCAGTATTTT.

This clonotype was observed a few times. The CDR3 DNA reads as TGCAGTGCTAGAAAGTCCCGACACAATAGCAATCAGCCCCAGCATTTT. Protein sequence: CSARKSRHNSNQPQHF. V is TRBV20-1 and J is TRBJ1-5; D remains ambiguous. From germline, CDR1 is DFQATT and CDR2 SNEGSKA (reference sequence). The CDR3 sequence is 16 residues long. The ends were cut back, 2 bases at V and 0 bases at J, with 14 bases in the middle.

This clonotype ranks as medium-sized. The V call is TRBV6-6, the J call TRBJ1-2; D is ambiguous. Looked up from germline, CDR1 is MNHNY and CDR2 is SVGAGI (reference sequence). The CDR3 has 15 amino acids. V shed 0 bases and J shed 0 bases, with 8 bases lying between them. CDR3 nucleotides: TGTGCCAGCAGTTACTCCCTAAGAGCTAACTATGGCTACACCTTC. Protein: CASSYSLRANYGYTF.

The J gene is TRBJ2-7, the V gene TRBV6-2 or TRBV6-3, with D possibly matching TRBD2 (6 bases). Trimming shortened V by 6 bases and J by 1 base, and 13 bases separated the two germline ends. Germline-derived CDR1 and CDR2 are MNHEY and SVGEGT. This CDR3 spans 14 amino acids. The CDR3 reads CASRSWRGSYEQYV. In DNA, the CDR3 is TGTGCCAGCAGAAGTTGGCGGGGATCCTACGAGCAGTACGTC.

This clonotype was seen a handful of times. The chain joins TRBV6-5 to TRBJ2-5; the D gene could be TRBD1 or TRBD2 (6 bases each). V lost 7 bases to trimming and J lost 5 bases, with 23 bases between them. Germline lookup yields CDR1 MNHEY and CDR2 SVGAGI. CDR3 length: 16 amino acids. DNA of the CDR3: TGTGCCAGCACCCTCACGGCGGGTAGGGGGAGGGAGACCCAGTACTTC. Amino acids: CASTLTAGRGRETQYF.

The chain is built from TRBV7-2 and TRBJ2-7, with unresolved D. Germline CDR1 SGHTA, CDR2 FQGNSA. Trimming left V 4 bases short and J 0 bases short, with 10 bases between. CDR3 size: 14 residues. CDR3 sequence reads: CASSSSANSYEQYF. CDR3 DNA: TGTGCCAGCAGCTCCAGCGCCAACTCCTACGAGCAGTACTTC.

Worth noting for this clonotype: This may be a read error, as it is one base from a much larger clone. The chain has TRBV6-1 and TRBJ1-2; no firm D call. The germline V gene has CDR1 MNHNS and CDR2 SASEGT. The CDR3 runs to 15 residues. Trimming cost V 5 bases and J 8 bases, with 21 bases left between them. CDR3 amino acids: CASSKSGTMMEGYTF. Here the CDR3 DNA reads TGTGCCAGCAGTAAATCCGGAACTATGATGGAGGGCTACACCTTC.